This T cell receptor beta chain stems from a study of T cells in Graves' hyperthyroidism and ophthalmopathy. General observations from the study: Ophthalmopathy was distinguished from stable hyperthyroidism by 13 V-J signatures.

Germline V gene data show CDR1 as SGHTA and CDR2 as FQGNSA. With 4 bases removed from V and 3 bases from J, the gap between germline ends came to 9 bases. This CDR3 is built from 13 residues. No ophthalmopathy progression within 18 months constituted stable Graves' hyperthyroidism. Amplified TCR beta CDR3 regions derived from RNA transcripts. TCR CDR3 regions were first amplified by RT-PCR with HTBI primers. TCRdb re-called the multiplex PCR reads with MiXCR, one entry per CDR3 protein. The sample has hundreds of thousands of distinct CDR3 sequences; roughly 40% are singletons. This clonotype was detected a few times. Its matching antigen is unknown.

This TCR came from a man aged 18 to 29 with Graves' hyperthyroidism. The genes are TRBV7-2 and TRBJ1-1; D gene uncertain. The material sequenced was blood. The CDR3 loop reads CASSSFGDTEAFF. CDR3 nucleotides: TGTGCCAGCAGCTCCTTCGGGGACACTGAAGCTTTCTTT.